This entry lists 4 T cell receptor beta chains sequenced from one sample in a study of blood T cells in healthy people across ages. PCR was performed a second time for about 7 to 12 cycles using a sample-barcoded 5' primer and a J-beta primer mix. TCRdb re-derived calls from the 5' RACE reads in MiXCR, one entry per CDR3 protein. The sample has some 1.6 million distinct CDR3 sequences, 30% to 35% seen once. Sequenced input: blood. The receptor set was obtained from a woman in her 30s in good health.

The chain combines TRBV20-1 with TRBJ1-2; weak D call: TRBD1 (6 bases). CDR3 length: 12 residues. V was trimmed by 5 bases and J by 6 bases, leaving 13 bases between them. Per germline, CDR1 DFQATT and CDR2 SNEGSKA (reference sequence). CDR3 loop: CSAATGIDGYTF. The CDR3 DNA reads as TGCAGTGCTGCGACAGGAATCGATGGCTACACCTTC.

The chain carries TRBV6-6 and TRBJ2-1; D is perhaps TRBD1 or TRBD2 (5 bases each). Trimming left V 5 bases short and J 8 bases short, with 13 bases between. The CDR3 is 13 residues long. The germline CDR1 and CDR2 sequences are MNHNY and SVGAGI (reference sequence). This chain's CDR3 is CASSPNGGYEQFF. CDR3 sequence (DNA): TGTGCCAGCAGTCCTAATGGGGGATATGAGCAGTTCTTC.

This clonotype appeared a few times. The chain has TRBV4-1 and TRBJ1-5; no firm D call. This CDR3 spans 15 amino acids. Per germline, CDR1 MGHRA and CDR2 YSYEKL. V lost 0 bases and J 5 bases, leaving 11 bases between the germline ends. CDR3 sequence reads: CASSQDLSGYQPQHF. CDR3 in DNA: TGCGCCAGCAGCCAAGATCTTAGCGGTTATCAGCCCCAGCATTTT.

This chain links TRBV7-6 with TRBJ1-2; perhaps TRBD1 as D (6 bases). V was shortened by 2 bases and J by 4 bases, with 14 bases between the two germline ends. Germline lookup yields CDR1 SGHVS and CDR2 FNYEAQ. The CDR3 is 15 amino acids. CDR3 sequence reads: CASSLKSTGLYGYTF. The CDR3 region has the DNA TGTGCCAGCAGCTTAAAATCGACAGGCCTCTATGGCTACACCTTC.